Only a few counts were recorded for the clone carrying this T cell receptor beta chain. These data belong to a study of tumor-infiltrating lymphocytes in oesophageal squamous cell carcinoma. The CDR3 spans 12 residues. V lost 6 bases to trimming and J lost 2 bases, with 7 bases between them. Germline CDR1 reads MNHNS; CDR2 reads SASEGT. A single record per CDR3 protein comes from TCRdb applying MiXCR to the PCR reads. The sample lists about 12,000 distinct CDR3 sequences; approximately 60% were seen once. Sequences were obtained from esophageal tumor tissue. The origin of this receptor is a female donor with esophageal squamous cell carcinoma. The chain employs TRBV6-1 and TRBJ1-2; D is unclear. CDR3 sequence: CASSSRNYGYTF. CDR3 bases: TGTGCCAGCAGCTCAAGGAACTATGGCTACACCTTC.